These 19 T cell receptor beta chains were sequenced from one sample in a study of shared clonotypes between healthy human individuals. Generated by immunoSEQ multiplex PCR, the TCRdb table keeps only in-frame clones and is missing some. The sample carries around 480,000 clones, over 60% recorded once. Sequencing used PBMCs. The receptors come from a middle-aged woman in good health. Some clones in this sample may be carry-over from other donors' samples.

The table lists this clone with a few counts. The chain recombines TRBV10-1 with TRBJ2-1; D may be TRBD1 (6 bases). Between the trimmed V and J ends, which lost 8 bases and 0 bases, there was a span of 11 bases. The germline CDR1 and CDR2 sequences are WNHNN and SYGVQD (reference sequence). The CDR3 covers 14 residues. CDR3 in DNA: TGCGCCAGCTCCAGGGACAACTCCTACAATGAGCAGTTCTTC. Translated: CASSRDNSYNEQFF.

The chain joins TRBV7-9 to TRBJ2-7; a weak D match, TRBD1 (5 bases). V lost 4 bases to trimming and J lost 0 bases, with 7 bases between them. The length of the CDR3 is 13 residues. Germline values: CDR1 SEHNR, CDR2 FQNEAQ (reference sequence). CDR3 sequence: CASSYDSSYEQYF. Written as DNA, the CDR3 is TGTGCCAGCAGCTACGACAGCTCCTACGAGCAGTACTTC.

This chain joins TRBV28 and TRBJ2-7; 7 bases are a match to TRBD1. The CDR3 runs 14 residues. Trimming cost V 5 bases and J 4 bases; bases outside gene matches: 8. Germline V gene sequence: CDR1 MDHEN, CDR2 SYDVKM. CDR3 sequence (DNA): TGTGCCAGCAGTATTCCGGGACAGCCTTACGAGCAGTACTTC. Its translation is CASSIPGQPYEQYF.

This sequence joins TRBV6-1 and TRBJ2-1; 12 bases are shared with TRBD2. Germline V lookup: CDR1 MNHNS, CDR2 SASEGT. The length of the CDR3 is 15 residues. The V and J ends lost 2 bases and 6 bases, in that order; junction bases with no gene match: 2. DNA for the CDR3: TGTGCCAGCAGTGAAACTAGCGGGAGGACCAATGAGCAGTTCTTC. This codes for CASSETSGRTNEQFF.

The chain carries TRBV10-3 and TRBJ1-3; a possible D gene is TRBD1 (5 bases). V was clipped by 3 bases and J by 2 bases, with 11 bases between them. The CDR3 has 15 residues. Germline loops: CDR1 ENHRY, CDR2 SYGVKD. CDR3 coding DNA: TGTGCCATCAGTGACGGGAAGGGGCCTGGAAACACCATATATTTT. Translating it yields CAISDGKGPGNTIYF.

This clone has at least ten counts. The CDR3 reads CASSEWVNTEAFF. In nucleotides, the CDR3 is TGTGCCAGCAGTGAATGGGTGAACACTGAAGCTTTCTTT. The chain links TRBV2 to TRBJ1-1; D unclear. Germline V gene lookup returns CDR1 SNHLY and CDR2 FYNNEI. With 2 bases removed from V and 0 bases from J, the gap between germline ends came to 4 bases. The CDR3 runs to 13 residues.

V and J are TRBV30 and TRBJ2-7; a possible D gene is TRBD2 (6 bases). Germline values: CDR1 GTSNPN, CDR2 SVGIG (reference sequence). This CDR3 is 13 amino acids long. V was trimmed by 5 bases and J by 1 base, leaving 12 bases between them. The CDR3 is CAWDMSGSYEQYF. In DNA, the CDR3 is TGTGCCTGGGATATGAGCGGGTCCTACGAGCAGTACTTC.

This clone occurred once. J is TRBJ1-3 and V is TRBV30, with D unresolved. The germline V gene has CDR1 GTSNPN and CDR2 SVGIG (reference sequence). V was clipped by 2 bases and J by 4 bases, with 9 bases between them. The CDR3 is made up of 13 amino acids. The CDR3 sequence is CAWSSGYGNTIYF. CDR3 DNA sequence: TGTGCCTGGAGTAGCGGGTACGGAAACACCATATATTTT.

This sequence joins TRBV28 and TRBJ2-3, with 7 nucleotides matching TRBD2. From germline, CDR1 is MDHEN and CDR2 SYDVKM. V was pared by 5 bases and J by 1 base, with 12 bases of the junction left unmatched. The CDR3 is 17 amino acids. CDR3 residues: CASSPLLGRAGTDTQYF. The CDR3 coding sequence is TGTGCCAGCAGTCCCCTCCTTGGGAGGGCCGGCACAGATACGCAGTATTTT. The full variable domain, completed using reference TRBV28 and TRBJ2-3, is DVKVTQSSRYLVKRTGEKVFLECVQDMDHENMFWYRQDPGLGLRLIYFSYDVKMKEKGDIPEGYSVSREKKERFSLILESASTNQTSMYLCASSPLLGRAGTDTQYFGPGTRLTVL.

The chain links TRBV5-1 to TRBJ2-6; tentatively, D is TRBD1 (6 bases). The CDR3 runs 13 residues. V was cut by 10 bases and J by 3 bases, with 11 bases left in between. The germline V gene encodes CDR1 SGHRS and CDR2 YFSETQ. CDR3 sequence (DNA): TGCGCCTCCCACAGGGATGGGGCCAACGTCCTGACTTTC. Amino acid sequence: CASHRDGANVLTF.

This clone has ten or more counts. The chain joins TRBV7-3 to TRBJ2-2; no reliable D call. Germline CDR1 and CDR2: SGHTA and FQGTGA. The CDR3 has 13 residues. Trimming removed 5 bases from V and 5 bases from J, with 9 bases in between. The CDR3 spells CASSPDRTGELFF. The CDR3 DNA is TGTGCCAGCAGCCCAGACCGTACCGGGGAGCTGTTTTTT. Filled out from reference TRBV7-3 and TRBJ2-2, the complete variable domain reads GAGVSQTPSNKVTEKGKYVELRCDPISGHTALYWYRQSLGQGPEFLIYFQGTGAADDSGLPNDRFFAVRPEGSVSTLKIQRTERGDSAVYLCASSPDRTGELFFGEGSRLTVL.

J is TRBJ2-7 and V is TRBV18; possibly TRBD2 for D (5 bases). The CDR3 contains 14 residues. V was clipped by 2 bases and J by 3 bases, with 11 bases between them. Germline CDR1 and CDR2: KGHSH and LQKENI. This CDR3 is CASSPSGNGYEQYF. As DNA, the CDR3 is TGTGCCAGCTCACCATCGGGGAACGGCTACGAGCAGTACTTC.

The chain combines TRBV10-3 with TRBJ2-7, with 12 bases identical to TRBD1. Germline loops: CDR1 ENHRY, CDR2 SYGVKD. J lost 3 bases, V lost 7 bases, and 7 bases had no gene match. CDR3 size: 15 residues. This chain's CDR3 is CAIKGGTGGYYEQYF. The CDR3 DNA reads TGTGCCATCAAGGGCGGGACAGGGGGCTACTACGAGCAGTACTTC.

This clone appeared a single time. V is TRBV5-1 and J is TRBJ1-5; D call uncertain. Deletions cut 0 bases from V and 3 bases from J, with 10 bases between. CDR1 is SGHRS and CDR2 is YFSETQ in the germline V gene. The CDR3 runs 15 residues. Written as DNA, the CDR3 is TGCGCCAGCAGCTTGGCCTCTGGGATCAATCAGCCCCAGCATTTT. Its translation: CASSLASGINQPQHF.

This chain joins TRBV28 and TRBJ2-3, with 10 bases that match TRBD1. V lost 10 bases to trimming and J lost 6 bases; unmatched junction nucleotides: 16. This CDR3 is built from 16 residues. In germline, CDR1 is MDHEN, CDR2 SYDVKM. The CDR3 coding sequence is TGTGCCACTGTGGCTCCCGGGACAGGGGTGGGGGATACGCAGTATTTT. Translating it yields CATVAPGTGVGDTQYF.

The chain is built from TRBV7-8 and TRBJ2-7; 11 bases are a match to TRBD2. Germline CDR1 SGHVS, CDR2 FQNEAQ. J lost 1 base, V lost 7 bases, and 18 bases had no gene match. The CDR3 length is 19 residues. As DNA, the CDR3 is TGTGCCAGCACCACTACCATGGATCTAGCGGGAGGCGCGTCCTACGAGCAGTACTTC. It yields the protein CASTTTMDLAGGASYEQYF.

This chain uses TRBV2 with TRBJ2-5, with D tentatively TRBD1 (5 bases). The CDR3 is 13 amino acids. CDR1 and CDR2 (germline): SNHLY, FYNNEI. Between the trimmed V and J ends, which lost 4 bases and 2 bases, there was a span of 8 bases. In DNA form, the CDR3 reads TGTGCCAGCAGTGGACCAGGGCAAGAGACCCAGTACTTC. This encodes CASSGPGQETQYF.

The J gene is TRBJ2-1, the V gene TRBV7-9; D not resolved. This CDR3 is built from 13 residues. Per the germline V gene, CDR1 is SEHNR and CDR2 is FQNEAQ (reference sequence). Trimming shortened V by 3 bases and J by 10 bases, and 13 bases separated the two germline ends. CDR3 sequence reads: CASSLALLREQFF. CDR3 bases: TGTGCCAGCAGCTTGGCCCTCTTACGCGAGCAGTTCTTC.

This chain uses TRBV27 with TRBJ2-1; TRBD2 aligns across 8 bases. The junction had 5 bases not matched to a gene; V was cut back by 7 bases and J by 3 bases. This CDR3 comprises 14 residues. Per the germline V gene, CDR1 is MNHEY and CDR2 is SMNVEV (reference sequence). This CDR3 is CASTQRELYNEQFF. CDR3 nucleotides: TGTGCCAGCACCCAGCGGGAGCTCTACAATGAGCAGTTCTTC.